Below, one T cell receptor beta chain is given with its context. As yet, its antigen is unknown. This sample was taken from a study of cytomegalovirus exposure and HLA in healthy donors. A multiplex PCR was run with 60 Vbeta primers and 13 Jbeta primers. Per the study methods: The authors later counted 70 million to 80 million unique TCR beta chains, some 10 million of them shared. The repertoire was sequenced with immunoSEQ multiplex PCR; TCRdb's copy has only in-frame clones and lacks some. The V and J calls and clone size come from that table; D and trimming were worked out from the DNA. The sample yields around 100,000 clones, roughly 77% seen once. General study points: The study assumed roughly uniform donor sequencing depth for presence/absence analyses. Sequencing likely produced, as an artifact, a cluster of highly shared sequence variants.

The clonotype comes from a woman under 30 in good health and CMV-seropositive. The sequenced sample was PBMCs.

The CDR3 is CASSLGDRDRNTGELFF. In nucleotides, the CDR3 is TGTGCCAGCAGCTTAGGGGACAGGGATCGGAACACCGGGGAGCTGTTTTTT. This chain links TRBV5-4 with TRBJ2-2; 9 nucleotides match TRBD1. The ends lost 2 bases at V and 1 base at J; junction bases unmatched: 6. Germline lookup yields CDR1 SGHNT and CDR2 YYREEE (reference sequence). There are 17 residues in the CDR3.